The clone carrying this T cell receptor beta chain was detected a few times. Germline-derived CDR1 and CDR2 are SGHKS and YYEKEE (reference sequence). Trimming pared 1 base from V and 0 bases from J, leaving 20 bases between. The CDR3 is 20 residues long. TCRdb's table, derived via immunoSEQ multiplex PCR, lists solely in-frame clones and lacks some. Among tens of thousands of clones, around 77% were seen once, and the ten largest hold over 2%. These data belong to a study of OX40 agonist ivuxolimab in advanced cancers. The V and J genes are TRBV5-5 and TRBJ1-6; D may be TRBD1 (5 bases). The sequence derives from an adult with an advanced solid tumor such as melanoma, head and neck, liver or kidney cancer. This sample comprised CD4+ or CD8+ T cells sorted from blood, obtained in a trial of the OX40 agonist ivuxolimab. CDR3 amino acids: CASSLYPGPKLSSYNSPLHF. Here the CDR3 DNA reads TGTGCCAGCAGCTTGTATCCGGGACCGAAGTTGAGCTCCTATAATTCACCCCTCCACTTT. Full variable domain (missing parts from reference TRBV5-5 and TRBJ1-6): DAGVTQSPTHLIKTRGQQVTLRCSPISGHKSVSWYQQVLGQGPQFIFQYYEKEERGRGNFPDRFSARQFPNYSSELNVNALLLGDSALYLCASSLYPGPKLSSYNSPLHFGNGTRLTVT.